These 9 T cell receptor beta chains were sequenced from one sample in a study of T cell responses to AZD1222 COVID-19 vaccine. The data were produced by immunoSEQ multiplex PCR, yet TCRdb's version contains in-frame clones alone and is incomplete. The table shows some 150,000 clones, with 88% occurring only once. The input for sequencing was peripheral blood, taken 28 days after the second dose of the MenACWY control vaccine. The source is an adult who received the MenACWY meningococcal vaccine as a control.

The chain is built from TRBV5-1 and TRBJ2-5; possible D gene TRBD1, 6 bases. V lost 4 bases and J 4 bases, leaving 20 bases between the germline ends. Germline V gene sequence: CDR1 SGHRS, CDR2 YFSETQ. The CDR3 consists of 16 residues. Here the CDR3 reads CASSPRSGQSSETQYF. The DNA for the CDR3 is TGCGCCAGCAGCCCGCGGTCCGGACAGAGCTCAGAGACCCAGTACTTC.

The CDR3: CASSVRSGGETQYF. The CDR3 DNA follows: TGTGCCAGCAGCGTCAGGAGCGGGGGAGAGACCCAGTACTTC. V usage is TRBV9 and J usage is TRBJ2-5; 8 positions agree with TRBD2. From germline, CDR1 is SGDLS and CDR2 YYNGEE. This CDR3 is built from 14 residues. J was trimmed by 4 bases and V by 2 bases; bases with no gene match: 4.

The V and J genes are TRBV28 and TRBJ2-7; D not certain. CDR3 length: 15 amino acids. The V end lost 7 bases, the J end lost 7 bases, and 23 bases lay between the germline ends. CDR1 MDHEN and CDR2 SYDVKM come from the germline V gene. The CDR3 here is CASTSVRGLGVEQYF. In DNA, the CDR3 is TGTGCCAGCACGAGTGTCCGAGGCCTCGGTGTGGAGCAGTACTTC.

This clone was observed once. The V call is TRBV24-1, the J call TRBJ2-3; weak D call: TRBD1 (6 bases). CDR1 is KGHDR and CDR2 is SFDVKD in the germline V gene. Trimming removed 1 base at V and 0 bases at J, with 10 bases between. This CDR3 contains 16 residues. CDR3 in DNA: TGTGCCACCAGTGATTTTGGGGGCCGGAGCACAGATACGCAGTATTTT. Translation gives CATSDFGGRSTDTQYF.

The chain is built from TRBV4-2 and TRBJ1-2; 7 nucleotides agree with TRBD1. V shed 3 bases and J 6 bases; nucleotides not matched to a gene: 10. Germline V gene lookup returns CDR1 LGHNA and CDR2 YNFKEQ. This CDR3 is 15 amino acids long. This CDR3 reads CASSQMEGAGDGYTF. The CDR3 nucleotides are TGTGCCAGCAGCCAGATGGAGGGGGCGGGCGATGGCTACACCTTC.

V is TRBV6-5 and J is TRBJ1-4; D not certain. V was trimmed by 5 bases and J by 4 bases, leaving 11 bases between them. The CDR3 extends over 14 amino acids. The germline V gene has CDR1 MNHEY and CDR2 SVGAGI. The CDR3, as DNA: TGTGCCAGCAGTATGGCAGCCTATAATGAAAAACTGTTTTTT. The encoded protein is CASSMAAYNEKLFF.

This clone was detected only once. This chain uses TRBV19 with TRBJ1-4; no clear D. Trimming removed 7 bases at V and 7 bases at J, with 16 bases between. Per the germline V gene, CDR1 is LNHDA and CDR2 is SQIVND (reference sequence). This CDR3 is built from 14 residues. The CDR3 coding sequence is TGTGCCAGTAAGGAGGTGTGGACGGTTGAAAAACTGTTTTTT. The encoded protein is CASKEVWTVEKLFF. Combining the CDR3 with reference TRBV19 and TRBJ1-4 gives the whole variable domain DGGITQSPKYLFRKEGQNVTLSCEQNLNHDAMYWYRQDPGQGLRLIYYSQIVNDFQKGDIAEGYSVSREKKESFPLTVTSAQKNPTAFYLCASKEVWTVEKLFFGSGTQLSVL.

This clone has only a few counts. The gene calls are TRBV7-9 and TRBJ1-4; tentatively, D is TRBD1 (6 bases). Germline lookup yields CDR1 SEHNR and CDR2 FQNEAQ (reference sequence). The CDR3 runs 15 residues. V lost 5 bases and J lost 5, with 15 bases in between. CDR3: CASSTVQGLNEKLFF. CDR3 sequence (DNA): TGTGCCAGCAGCACCGTACAGGGATTAAATGAAAAACTGTTTTTT.

This chain joins TRBV19 and TRBJ1-2; weak D call: TRBD1 (6 bases). The CDR3 runs 14 residues. Germline lookup yields CDR1 LNHDA and CDR2 SQIVND (reference sequence). The germline V and J ends were trimmed by 10 bases and 4 bases, with 19 bases remaining between them. CDR3 nucleotide sequence: TGTGCCACCGAATTAGGGACATCGTCCTATGGCTACACCTTC. The encoded protein is CATELGTSSYGYTF.